Following are 29 T cell receptor beta chains from one sample sequenced in a study of CD8+ T cells in alopecia areata. This sample's treatment: oral pan-JAK inhibitor, 5-10 mg twice daily. Extracted RNA was reverse transcribed, and the resulting cDNA served as sequencing template. TCRdb's table, derived via immunoSEQ multiplex PCR, lists solely in-frame clones and lacks some. The sample consists of roughly 200,000 clones, roughly 50% of them appearing once. This sample comprised CD8+ T cells sorted from blood, obtained at week 24, from a patient treated with tofacitinib. The receptor set was obtained from a human donor with alopecia areata.

The chain uses TRBV29-1 and TRBJ1-2; maybe TRBD1 (5 bases). Germline values: CDR1 SQVTM, CDR2 ANQGSEA. CDR3 size: 11 residues. Trimming removed 6 bases from V and 4 bases from J, with 9 bases in between. The CDR3 loop is CSVVDSYGYTF. The CDR3 DNA sequence: TGCAGCGTGGTCGACAGCTATGGCTACACCTTC. Variable domain in full (rest from reference TRBV29-1 and TRBJ1-2): SAVISQKPSRDICQRGTSLTIQCQVDSQVTMMFWYRQQPGQSLTLIATANQGSEATYESGFVIDKFPISRPNLTFSTLTVSNMSPEDSSIYLCSVVDSYGYTFGSGTRLTVV.

The chain is built from TRBV5-1 and TRBJ1-1, with a possible D match to TRBD1 (6 bases). Germline assignment: CDR1 SGHRS and CDR2 YFSETQ. This CDR3 has 15 residues. Trimming took off 7 bases at V and 1 base at J, with 17 bases between the two ends. CDR3 in amino acids: CASGSGVGKNTEAFF. CDR3 DNA sequence: TGCGCCAGCGGCTCAGGGGTTGGAAAGAACACTGAAGCTTTCTTT.

This clone was counted a single time. This sequence joins TRBV10-2 and TRBJ1-1; D not resolved. The germline gives CDR1 WSHSY, CDR2 SAAADI. The length of the CDR3 is 10 residues. Trimming stripped 6 bases from V and 4 bases from J, with 3 bases between. CDR3 loop: CASSGTEAFF. As DNA, the CDR3 is TGCGCCAGCAGCGGCACTGAAGCTTTCTTT.

This sequence joins TRBV19 and TRBJ2-2; D remains ambiguous. Trimming removed 10 bases from V and 9 bases from J, with 15 bases in between. Germline values: CDR1 LNHDA, CDR2 SQIVND (reference sequence). The CDR3 is 12 residues long. CDR3 nucleotide sequence: TGTGCCACCCTAGATGGGTTCCGGGAGCTGTTTTTT. This translates into CATLDGFRELFF.

V gene TRBV4-1 combines with J gene TRBJ2-5; D tentatively fits TRBD1 or TRBD2 (5 bases each). Per germline, CDR1 MGHRA and CDR2 YSYEKL. Trimming shortened V by 0 bases and J by 7 bases, and 18 bases separated the two germline ends. CDR3 length: 16 residues. CDR3 sequence (DNA): TGCGCCAGCAGCCAAGACCACGGGGTCCCAAGGGGGACCCAGTACTTC. It translates to CASSQDHGVPRGTQYF.

The V gene is TRBV29-1, the J gene TRBJ1-5, with D perhaps matching TRBD1 (6 bases). The CDR3 runs to 15 residues. Germline V gene data show CDR1 as SQVTM and CDR2 as ANQGSEA. V lost 4 bases to trimming and J lost 0 bases, with 13 bases between them. CDR3 nucleotide sequence: TGCAGCGTTGTAGTACAGGGAGATAGCAATCAGCCCCAGCATTTT. Its protein product is CSVVVQGDSNQPQHF.

The gene calls are TRBV6-5 and TRBJ1-1; a possible D gene is TRBD1 (5 bases). The length of the CDR3 is 14 residues. V shed 5 bases and J shed 1 base, with 11 bases lying between them. Germline V gene lookup returns CDR1 MNHEY and CDR2 SVGAGI. CDR3 sequence: CASSDSYGNTEAFF. As DNA, the CDR3 is TGTGCCAGCAGTGACAGTTATGGGAACACTGAAGCTTTCTTT.

This clone was picked up one time. The chain employs TRBV6-5 and TRBJ1-2; 8 bases map to TRBD1. The CDR3 has 12 amino acids. Trimming at V came to 7 bases and at J to 7 bases, leaving 5 bases not matched to a gene. CDR1 is MNHEY, CDR2 SVGAGI, per germline. The CDR3 loop is CASTATGVGYTF. The CDR3 DNA follows: TGTGCCAGCACCGCGACAGGGGTTGGCTACACCTTC.

The CDR3 is CASSSGTGNTEAFF. CDR3 coding DNA: TGTGCCAGCAGCTCCGGGACGGGGAACACTGAAGCTTTCTTT. The J gene is TRBJ1-1, the V gene TRBV13, with a weak D call TRBD1 (5 bases). CDR1 is PRHDT and CDR2 is FYEKMQ in the germline V gene (reference sequence). The length of the CDR3 is 14 residues. V dropped 4 bases and J dropped 1 base, with 10 bases sitting between them.

The V and J genes are TRBV27 and TRBJ2-3; unclear D gene. Trimming removed 2 bases from V and 0 bases from J, with 9 bases in between. The CDR3 has 15 residues. Germline V gene data show CDR1 as MNHEY and CDR2 as SMNVEV (reference sequence). CDR3 residues: CASSLSLRSTDTQYF. In DNA form, the CDR3 reads TGTGCCAGCAGTTTAAGTCTACGGAGCACAGATACGCAGTATTTT.

V gene TRBV5-1 combines with J gene TRBJ2-3, with 7 bases identical to TRBD1. The CDR3 has 15 residues. V lost 1 base and J lost 2; bases outside the gene matches: 4. Germline CDR1 and CDR2: SGHRS and YFSETQ. The CDR3 loop reads CASSLRGRNTDTQYF. In nucleotides, the CDR3 is TGCGCCAGCAGCTTGAGGGGGCGTAACACAGATACGCAGTATTTT.

The chain couples TRBV27 to TRBJ1-5, with a weak D call TRBD1 (6 bases). The length of the CDR3 is 14 residues. The V end lost 6 bases, the J end lost 4 bases, and 13 bases lay between the germline ends. In germline, CDR1 is MNHEY, CDR2 SMNVEV (reference sequence). This chain's CDR3 is CASRPGQRNQPQHF. CDR3 sequence (DNA): TGTGCCAGCAGACCGGGACAAAGAAATCAGCCCCAGCATTTT.

In DNA form, the CDR3 reads TGTGCCAGTAGAGGGGGCCCTGAAGCTTTCTTT. This translates into CASRGGPEAFF. The chain has TRBV19 and TRBJ1-1, with 7 bases identical to TRBD1. V was clipped by 6 bases and J by 6 bases; unmatched bases: 1. This CDR3 spans 11 amino acids. The germline V gene encodes CDR1 LNHDA and CDR2 SQIVND (reference sequence).

This chain uses TRBV10-3 with TRBJ2-6; D gene uncertain. With 4 bases removed from V and 0 bases from J, the gap between germline ends came to 10 bases. Per germline, CDR1 ENHRY and CDR2 SYGVKD. This CDR3 spans 16 amino acids. CDR3 sequence (DNA): TGTGCCATCAGTGGTTCGGGCTCCTCTGGGGCCAACGTCCTGACTTTC. This codes for CAISGSGSSGANVLTF.

This chain uses TRBV25-1 with TRBJ2-5; the match to TRBD1 covers 8 bases. The germline gives CDR1 MGHDK, CDR2 SYGVNS. V was pared by 5 bases and J by 11 bases, with 7 bases of the junction left unmatched. The CDR3 loop spans 12 amino acids. The CDR3 spells CASSSTGVEQYF. The CDR3 region has the DNA TGTGCCAGCAGTTCGACAGGGGTGGAGCAGTACTTC. Full variable domain (outside the CDR3, taken from reference TRBV25-1 and TRBJ2-5): EADIYQTPRYLVIGTGKKITLECSQTMGHDKMYWYQQDPGMELHLIHYSYGVNSTEKGDLSSESTVSRIRTEHFPLTLESARPSHTSQYLCASSSTGVEQYFGPGTRLLVL.

The rearrangement uses TRBV29-1 and TRBJ2-1; 13 positions agree with TRBD2. After removal of 6 bases from V and 0 bases from J, the junction contained 5 bases not matched to a gene. CDR1 is SQVTM and CDR2 is ANQGSEA in the germline V gene. The CDR3 extends over 16 amino acids. The CDR3, as DNA: TGCAGCGTAATGGGACTAGCGGGATTCTCCTACAATGAGCAGTTCTTC. It translates to CSVMGLAGFSYNEQFF.

The chain links TRBV6-1 to TRBJ1-1; 7 nucleotides align to TRBD1. The CDR3 has 12 residues. V trimming: 5 bases; J trimming: 6 bases; junction bases outside the gene matches: 3. Germline values: CDR1 MNHNS, CDR2 SASEGT. The CDR3 sequence is CASSLGQPEAFF. The CDR3 bases are TGTGCCAGCAGTCTGGGACAGCCTGAAGCTTTCTTT.

The chain links TRBV29-1 to TRBJ1-1, with D unclear. V was shortened by 4 bases and J by 7 bases, with 13 bases between the two germline ends. From germline, CDR1 is SQVTM and CDR2 ANQGSEA. This CDR3 has 12 amino acids. DNA for the CDR3: TGCAGCGTTGGAGTATCAGCTATTGAAGCTTTCTTT. Translating gives CSVGVSAIEAFF.

The chain links TRBV4-2 to TRBJ1-2, with no clear D. V was shortened by 0 bases and J by 4 bases, with 12 bases between the two germline ends. Per the germline V gene, CDR1 is LGHNA and CDR2 is YNFKEQ. This CDR3 spans 15 amino acids. The CDR3 bases are TGTGCCAGCAGCCAAGATCCGGCGGGAGGCTATGGCTACACCTTC. This sequence encodes CASSQDPAGGYGYTF.

The rearrangement links TRBV13 to TRBJ2-7, with a weak D call TRBD1 (7 bases). V gave up 6 bases and J gave up 6 bases, with 18 bases separating them. This CDR3 has 14 amino acids. Germline lookup yields CDR1 PRHDT and CDR2 FYEKMQ (reference sequence). The DNA for the CDR3 is TGTGCCAGCAGTCTCCAGGGGGGAATGGGCGAGCAGTACTTC. Translating it yields CASSLQGGMGEQYF.

This rearrangement joins TRBV2 to TRBJ2-5; 12 bases map to TRBD1. The trim removed 6 bases at V and 7 bases at J, leaving 9 bases unmatched. Germline V CDR1 and CDR2: SNHLY, FYNNEI. This CDR3 has 15 amino acids. The DNA of the CDR3 is TGTGCCAGCAGCTTCCGGGACAGGGGGCGAGGGACCCAGTACTTC. It is translated as CASSFRDRGRGTQYF.

This rearrangement joins TRBV2 to TRBJ2-3; no firm D call. Germline V gives CDR1 SNHLY, CDR2 FYNNEI. V was clipped by 4 bases and J by 7 bases, with 9 bases between them. The CDR3 contains 12 residues. The CDR3 loop reads CASSGDYNTQYF. The CDR3 DNA reads as TGTGCCAGCAGTGGGGATTATAATACGCAGTATTTT.

This clone was counted a single time. This chain joins TRBV2 and TRBJ2-7, with D maybe TRBD2 (5 bases). Germline V CDR1 and CDR2: SNHLY, FYNNEI. The CDR3 spans 13 residues. With 7 bases removed from V and 2 bases from J, the gap between germline ends came to 12 bases. CDR3 nucleotides: TGTGCCAGCAACGAGCGGAGCCCCTACGAGCAGTACTTC. Its translation is CASNERSPYEQYF.

As DNA, the CDR3 is TGTGCCAGCAGCCCATCGGGCGTCGGACCATCCGAGCAGTACTTC. Its protein is CASSPSGVGPSEQYF. V usage is TRBV9 and J usage is TRBJ2-7, with D uncertain. Germline V gene data show CDR1 as SGDLS and CDR2 as YYNGEE. The germline V and J ends were trimmed by 4 bases and 6 bases, with 20 bases remaining between them. This CDR3 is 15 amino acids long. The complete variable domain, with remaining parts taken from reference TRBV9 and TRBJ2-7, reads DSGVTQTPKHLITATGQRVTLRCSPRSGDLSVYWYQQSLDQGLQFLIQYYNGEERAKGNILERFSAQQFPDLHSELNLSSLELGDSALYFCASSPSGVGPSEQYFGPGTRLTVT.

The sample holds a few counts of this clone. The rearrangement links TRBV29-1 to TRBJ2-1; no definite D call. CDR1 and CDR2 from the germline V gene are SQVTM and ANQGSEA. Trimming pared 7 bases from V and 2 bases from J, leaving 12 bases between. The CDR3 covers 13 residues. CDR3 coding DNA: TGCAGCGCCCTCCTCCCCGCCTACAATGAGCAGTTCTTC. Translation gives CSALLPAYNEQFF.

The chain combines TRBV9 with TRBJ1-3, with TRBD1 as a possible D gene (5 bases). Germline values: CDR1 SGDLS, CDR2 YYNGEE. Trimming took off 3 bases at V and 2 bases at J, with 9 bases between the two ends. The CDR3 consists of 14 residues. CDR3 region: CASSGGGAGNTIYF. CDR3 nucleotide sequence: TGTGCCAGCAGCGGCGGGGGGGCTGGAAACACCATATATTTT.

This clone was counted only a few times. The CDR3 here is CASSVGRPDTQYF. CDR3 DNA sequence: TGTGCCAGCAGTGTCGGTCGGCCAGATACGCAGTATTTT. The V and J genes are TRBV2 and TRBJ2-3; no clear D gene. The CDR3 contains 13 residues. From germline, CDR1 is SNHLY and CDR2 FYNNEI. Between the trimmed V and J ends, which lost 4 bases and 4 bases, there was a span of 9 bases.

V is TRBV30 and J is TRBJ2-1, with TRBD2 matching over 10 bases. V gave up 6 bases and J gave up 4 bases; unmatched junction bases: 3. CDR1 and CDR2 (germline): GTSNPN, SVGIG (reference sequence). The CDR3 loop spans 13 amino acids. The CDR3 reads CACERGGYNEQFF. In DNA form, the CDR3 reads TGTGCCTGCGAGCGGGGGGGTTACAATGAGCAGTTCTTC.

CDR3 nucleotides: TGCGCCAGCAGCTTGGTTTTGGGAAACTACGAGCAGTACTTC. Amino acids: CASSLVLGNYEQYF. This chain links TRBV5-1 with TRBJ2-7; D gene uncertain. Germline V gene sequence: CDR1 SGHRS, CDR2 YFSETQ. This CDR3 has 14 amino acids. V was cut by 0 bases and J by 3 bases, with 10 bases left in between. Looking up the rest from reference TRBV5-1 and TRBJ2-7 gives the full variable domain: KAGVTQTPRYLIKTRGQQVTLSCSPISGHRSVSWYQQTPGQGLQFLFEYFSETQRNKGNFPGRFSGRQFSNSRSEMNVSTLELGDSALYLCASSLVLGNYEQYFGPGTRLTVT.